This TCR beta chain is from a study of blood T cell repertoires in COVID-19. Study background: Samples of COVID-19 (acute and convalescent) were obtained from the United States, Italy and Spain.

How the authors handled the data: Estimates of nucleated cell counts were drawn from the amplification of reference gene primers. Data came from immunoSEQ multiplex PCR; TCRdb stores just in-frame clones and leaves some out. D and trimming come from the DNA, and the V and J calls and clone size come from that table. Of approximately 190,000 clones listed, 84% are singletons. The CDR3 spans 14 residues. Germline V gives CDR1 SQVTM, CDR2 ANQGSEA. The V end was cut by 2 bases, the J end by 3 bases, with 13 bases between. Study members were between roughly 18 and 100 years old and lived in about two dozen US regions.

The chain employs TRBV29-1 and TRBJ1-2; D not certain. Specimen: PBMCs or T cells enriched from blood (not recorded which). This sequence originates from a woman younger than 45 who had been exposed to COVID-19. This chain's CDR3 is CSVELRGLYYGYTF. CDR3 in DNA: TGCAGCGTTGAATTGAGAGGGCTATACTATGGCTACACCTTC.